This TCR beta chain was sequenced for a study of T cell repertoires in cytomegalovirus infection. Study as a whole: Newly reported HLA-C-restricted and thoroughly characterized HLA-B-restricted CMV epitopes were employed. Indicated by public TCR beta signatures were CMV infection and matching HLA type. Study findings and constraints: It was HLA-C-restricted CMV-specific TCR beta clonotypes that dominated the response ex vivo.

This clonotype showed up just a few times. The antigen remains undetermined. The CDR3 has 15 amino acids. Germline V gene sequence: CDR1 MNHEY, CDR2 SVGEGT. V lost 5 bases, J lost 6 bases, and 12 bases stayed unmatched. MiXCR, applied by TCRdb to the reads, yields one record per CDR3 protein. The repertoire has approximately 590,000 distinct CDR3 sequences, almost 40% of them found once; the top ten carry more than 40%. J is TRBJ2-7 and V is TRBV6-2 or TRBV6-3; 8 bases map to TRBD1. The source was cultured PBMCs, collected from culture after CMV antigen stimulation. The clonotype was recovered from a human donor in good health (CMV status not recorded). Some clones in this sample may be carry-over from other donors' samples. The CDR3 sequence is CASSRDRQSHPEQYF. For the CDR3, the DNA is TGTGCCAGCAGTCGGGACAGGCAAAGCCATCCCGAGCAGTACTTC.